Reported below is one T cell receptor beta chain. Clones were read by immunoSEQ multiplex PCR, and TCRdb kept only the in-frame ones, dropping some. The sample yields some 170,000 clones, approximately 80% seen once. The sample is drawn from a study of blood T cell repertoires in COVID-19. This TCR came from a middle-aged woman with COVID-19, enrolled during active disease. Sequences were obtained from peripheral blood.

The CDR3 region has the DNA TGTGCCAGCAGCGCGAGACAGGGGAACATTCAGCCCCAGCATTTT. As protein: CASSARQGNIQPQHF. The chain recombines TRBV2 with TRBJ1-5, with 8 bases identical to TRBD1. The CDR3 spans 15 residues. Trimming at V came to 6 bases and at J to 6 bases, leaving 10 bases not matched to a gene. Germline CDR1 reads SNHLY; CDR2 reads FYNNEI.